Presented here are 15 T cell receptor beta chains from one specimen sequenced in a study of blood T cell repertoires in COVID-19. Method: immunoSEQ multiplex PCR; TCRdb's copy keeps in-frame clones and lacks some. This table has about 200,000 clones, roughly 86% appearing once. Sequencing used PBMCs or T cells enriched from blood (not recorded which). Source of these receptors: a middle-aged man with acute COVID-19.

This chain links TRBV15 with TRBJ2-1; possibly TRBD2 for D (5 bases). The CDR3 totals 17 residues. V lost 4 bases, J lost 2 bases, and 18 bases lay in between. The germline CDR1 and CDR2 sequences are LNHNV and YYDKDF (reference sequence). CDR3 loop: CATSTEGGSWPYNEQFF. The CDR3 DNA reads TGTGCCACCAGCACTGAGGGCGGGTCTTGGCCCTACAATGAGCAGTTCTTC.

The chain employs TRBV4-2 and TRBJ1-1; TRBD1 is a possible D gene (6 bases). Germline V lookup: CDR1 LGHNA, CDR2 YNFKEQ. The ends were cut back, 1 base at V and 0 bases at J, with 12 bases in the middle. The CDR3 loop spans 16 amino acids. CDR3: CASSQVETGLNTEAFF. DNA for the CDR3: TGTGCCAGCAGCCAAGTTGAGACAGGATTGAACACTGAAGCTTTCTTT.

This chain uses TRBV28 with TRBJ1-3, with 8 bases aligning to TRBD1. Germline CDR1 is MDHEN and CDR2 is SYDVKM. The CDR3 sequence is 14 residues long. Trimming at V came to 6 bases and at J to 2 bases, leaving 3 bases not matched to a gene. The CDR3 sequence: CASSDRGAGNTIYF. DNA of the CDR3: TGTGCCAGCAGCGACAGGGGAGCTGGAAACACCATATATTTT.

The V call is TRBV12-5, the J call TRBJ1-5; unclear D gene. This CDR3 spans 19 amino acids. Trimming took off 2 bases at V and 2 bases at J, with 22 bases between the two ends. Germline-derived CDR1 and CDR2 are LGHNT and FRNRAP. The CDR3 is CASGLLESWEYVGNQPQHF. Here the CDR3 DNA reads TGTGCTAGTGGTTTGCTGGAATCCTGGGAGTACGTGGGCAATCAGCCCCAGCATTTT. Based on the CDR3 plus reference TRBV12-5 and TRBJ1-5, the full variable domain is DARVTQTPRHKVTEMGQEVTMRCQPILGHNTVFWYRQTMMQGLELLAYFRNRAPLDDSGMPKDRFSAEMPDATLATLKIQPSEPRDSAVYFCASGLLESWEYVGNQPQHFGDGTRLSIL.

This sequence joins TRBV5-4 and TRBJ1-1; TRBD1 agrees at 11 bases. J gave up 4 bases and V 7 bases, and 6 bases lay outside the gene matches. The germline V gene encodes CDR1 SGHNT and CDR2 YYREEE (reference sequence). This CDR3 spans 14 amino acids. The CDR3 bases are TGTGCCAGCCCGGGACAGGGGGTTCGCACTGAAGCTTTCTTT. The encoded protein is CASPGQGVRTEAFF.

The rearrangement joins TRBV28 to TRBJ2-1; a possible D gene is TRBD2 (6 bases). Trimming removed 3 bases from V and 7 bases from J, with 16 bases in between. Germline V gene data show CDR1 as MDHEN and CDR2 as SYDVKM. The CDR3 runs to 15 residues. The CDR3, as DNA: TGTGCCAGCAGTTTTGGGGGGTTATCTAAAAATGAGCAGTTCTTC. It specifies CASSFGGLSKNEQFF.

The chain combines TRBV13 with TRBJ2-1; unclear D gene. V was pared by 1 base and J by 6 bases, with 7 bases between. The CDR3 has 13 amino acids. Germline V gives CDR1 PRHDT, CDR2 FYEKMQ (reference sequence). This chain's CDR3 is CASSLDVSNEQFF. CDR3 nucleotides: TGTGCCAGCAGCTTAGATGTTAGCAATGAGCAGTTCTTC. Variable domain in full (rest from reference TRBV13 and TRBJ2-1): AAGVIQSPRHLIKEKRETATLKCYPIPRHDTVYWYQQGPGQDPQFLISFYEKMQSDKGSIPDRFSAQQFSDYHSELNMSSLELGDSALYFCASSLDVSNEQFFGPGTRLTVL.

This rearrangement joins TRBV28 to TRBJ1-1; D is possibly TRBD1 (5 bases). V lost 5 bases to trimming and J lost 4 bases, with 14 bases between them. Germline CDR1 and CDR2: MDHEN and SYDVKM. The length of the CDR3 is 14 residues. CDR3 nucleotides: TGTGCCAGCAGTCCCCCCCGGGGGAGCACTGAAGCTTTCTTT. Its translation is CASSPPRGSTEAFF.

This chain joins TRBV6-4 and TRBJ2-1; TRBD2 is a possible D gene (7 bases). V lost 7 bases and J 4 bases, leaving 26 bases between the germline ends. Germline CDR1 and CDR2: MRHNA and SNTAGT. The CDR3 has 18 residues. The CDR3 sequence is CASTYMTPGEGRYNEQFF. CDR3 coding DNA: TGTGCCAGCACCTATATGACCCCAGGGGAGGGCAGGTACAATGAGCAGTTCTTC.

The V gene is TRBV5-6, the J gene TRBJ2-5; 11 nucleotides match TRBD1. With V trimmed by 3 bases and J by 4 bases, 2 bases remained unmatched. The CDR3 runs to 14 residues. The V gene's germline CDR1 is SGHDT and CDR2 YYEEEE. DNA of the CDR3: TGTGCCAGCAGCTCGGACAGGGGGCCAGAGACCCAGTACTTC. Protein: CASSSDRGPETQYF.

The chain's CDR3 is CAISESSGQGNTEAFF. CDR3 DNA: TGTGCCATCAGTGAGTCGAGTGGACAGGGGAACACTGAAGCTTTCTTT. This chain joins TRBV10-3 and TRBJ1-1, with 8 positions matching TRBD1. CDR1 ENHRY and CDR2 SYGVKD come from the germline V gene. The length of the CDR3 is 16 residues. The ends lost 0 bases at V and 1 base at J; junction bases unmatched: 4.

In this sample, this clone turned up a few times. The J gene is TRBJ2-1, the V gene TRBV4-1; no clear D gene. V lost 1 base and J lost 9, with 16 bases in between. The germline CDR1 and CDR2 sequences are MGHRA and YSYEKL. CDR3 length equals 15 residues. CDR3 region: CASSQGHRLSGEQFF. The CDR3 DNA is TGCGCCAGCAGCCAAGGTCACCGCCTGAGTGGTGAGCAGTTCTTC.

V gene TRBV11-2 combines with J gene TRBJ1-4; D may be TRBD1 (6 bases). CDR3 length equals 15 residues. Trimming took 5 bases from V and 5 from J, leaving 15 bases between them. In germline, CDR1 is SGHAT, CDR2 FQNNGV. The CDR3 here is CASSLVRGRNEKLFF. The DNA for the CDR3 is TGTGCCAGCAGCCTAGTCAGGGGCCGGAATGAAAAACTGTTTTTT.

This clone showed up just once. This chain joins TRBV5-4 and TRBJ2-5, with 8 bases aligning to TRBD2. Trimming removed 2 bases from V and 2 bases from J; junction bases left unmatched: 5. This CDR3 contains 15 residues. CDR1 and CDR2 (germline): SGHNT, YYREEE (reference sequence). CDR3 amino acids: CASSFPGGEQETQYF. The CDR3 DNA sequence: TGTGCCAGCAGCTTCCCCGGGGGGGAGCAAGAGACCCAGTACTTC. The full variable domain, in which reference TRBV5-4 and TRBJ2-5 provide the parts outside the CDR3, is ETGVTQSPTHLIKTRGQQVTLRCSSQSGHNTVSWYQQALGQGPQFIFQYYREEENGRGNFPPRFSGLQFPNYSSELNVNALELDDSALYLCASSFPGGEQETQYFGPGTRLLVL.

This CDR3 reads CASSTGTYNEQFF. The CDR3 region has the DNA TGTGCCAGTAGTACCGGGACCTACAATGAGCAGTTCTTC. The chain couples TRBV19 to TRBJ2-1; D perhaps matches TRBD2 (5 bases). This CDR3 has 13 residues. Germline CDR1 is LNHDA and CDR2 is SQIVND (reference sequence). V was cut by 4 bases and J by 2 bases, with 6 bases left in between.